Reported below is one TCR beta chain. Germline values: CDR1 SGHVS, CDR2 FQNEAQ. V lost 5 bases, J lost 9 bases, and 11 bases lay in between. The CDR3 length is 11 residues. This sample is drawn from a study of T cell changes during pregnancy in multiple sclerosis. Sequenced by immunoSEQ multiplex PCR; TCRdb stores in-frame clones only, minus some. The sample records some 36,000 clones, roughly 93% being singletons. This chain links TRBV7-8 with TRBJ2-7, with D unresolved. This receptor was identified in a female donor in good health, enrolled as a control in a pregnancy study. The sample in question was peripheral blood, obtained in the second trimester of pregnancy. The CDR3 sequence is CASSTPTSQYF. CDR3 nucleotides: TGTGCCAGCAGCACCCCTACGTCGCAGTACTTC.